This TCR beta chain was recorded in a study of blood T cell repertoires in COVID-19. Study-level information: In each case, the material was cDNA or gDNA derived from T cells, B-cell-depleted T cells, or PBMCs.

Germline V gene lookup returns CDR1 DFQATT and CDR2 SNEGSKA (reference sequence). The CDR3 is 13 residues long. Trimming shortened V by 3 bases and J by 6 bases, and 15 bases separated the two germline ends. Followed over time, Seattle patients had been enrolled while infection was active. Data came from immunoSEQ multiplex PCR; TCRdb stores just in-frame clones and leaves some out. The sample yields around 310,000 clones, 90% seen once. Material for sequencing was peripheral blood. The chain joins TRBV20-1 to TRBJ2-7; a weak D match, TRBD2 (6 bases). This sequence was found in a woman in her forties with COVID-19, enrolled during active disease. The CDR3 DNA reads as TGCAGTGCTAGTAGGGCCGGGGGTGGCGAGCAGTACTTC. Residues: CSASRAGGGEQYF.